Presented here are 13 T cell receptor beta chains from one specimen sequenced in a study of shared clonotypes between healthy human individuals. Sequencing used immunoSEQ multiplex PCR; TCRdb keeps in-frame clones, though not all of them. The data show hundreds of thousands of clones, around two thirds seen once. Sequenced input: memory CD4+ T cells sorted from blood. Specified subset: CD45RA-negative fraction. The receptors here all came from a woman aged 25 to 39 in good health.

This clone appeared once. This chain joins TRBV5-4 and TRBJ1-6, with 10 bases lining up with TRBD1. Germline V CDR1 and CDR2: SGHNT, YYREEE (reference sequence). Trimming at V came to 4 bases and at J to 10 bases, leaving 11 bases not matched to a gene. This CDR3 has 16 amino acids. The CDR3 DNA reads as TGTGCCAGCAGCGACGGGACAGGGGCAGGGGGGTCACCCCTCCACTTT. The encoded protein is CASSDGTGAGGSPLHF.

This clone was seen ten or more times. V gene TRBV27 combines with J gene TRBJ1-2; 10 bases align to TRBD1. There are 17 residues in the CDR3. The J segment lost 2 bases and the V segment lost 4 bases, leaving 10 bases of the junction unmatched. Germline V CDR1 and CDR2: MNHEY, SMNVEV (reference sequence). The CDR3 DNA follows: TGTGCCAGCAGTTCCGCCGGGACAGGGGATGTAAACTATGGCTACACCTTC. Translating gives CASSSAGTGDVNYGYTF.

The V and J genes are TRBV19 and TRBJ1-2; D is possibly TRBD1 (5 bases). V lost 5 bases, J lost 0 bases, and 13 bases lay in between. CDR1 LNHDA and CDR2 SQIVND come from the germline V gene (reference sequence). This CDR3 is built from 15 residues. The CDR3 here is CASSRSQGANYGYTF. As DNA, the CDR3 is TGTGCCAGTAGTCGGTCGCAGGGAGCTAACTATGGCTACACCTTC.

CDR3 DNA: TGTGCCAGCAGTCACGGGATAGCGGGAGATACGCAGTATTTT. Translation gives CASSHGIAGDTQYF. V usage is TRBV6-6 and J usage is TRBJ2-3, with TRBD2 identical over 7 bases. CDR3 size: 14 residues. The trim removed 5 bases at V and 5 bases at J, leaving 7 bases unmatched. CDR1 and CDR2 from the germline V gene are MNHNY and SVGAGI (reference sequence).

The rearrangement uses TRBV5-8 and TRBJ2-7, with 9 bases lining up with TRBD1. CDR1 is SGHTS and CDR2 is YDEGEE in the germline V gene. The CDR3 is 14 amino acids. The trim removed 2 bases at V and 2 bases at J, leaving 2 bases unmatched. CDR3 bases: TGTGCCAGCAGCTTAAGGGACAGGGCCTACGAGCAGTACTTC. Translation gives CASSLRDRAYEQYF.

The genes are TRBV5-1 and TRBJ1-1, with D unresolved. The CDR3 contains 11 residues. The germline CDR1 and CDR2 sequences are SGHRS and YFSETQ. Trimming cost V 6 bases and J 4 bases, with 7 bases left between them. The CDR3 loop is CASMAGTEAFF. The CDR3, as DNA: TGCGCCAGCATGGCTGGCACTGAAGCTTTCTTT.

The V call is TRBV6-5, the J call TRBJ2-1, with D possibly matching TRBD1 (5 bases). The CDR3 runs to 13 residues. CDR1 and CDR2 (germline): MNHEY, SVGAGI. The ends were cut back, 10 bases at V and 9 bases at J, with 19 bases in the middle. CDR3 DNA: TGTGCCACAACTGCTGATCAGGGCGGTGAGCAGTTCTTC. It specifies CATTADQGGEQFF.

The chain links TRBV6-5 to TRBJ2-1; TRBD2 matches 7 bases. V trimming: 6 bases; J trimming: 9 bases; junction bases outside the gene matches: 8. CDR3 length: 13 residues. Germline CDR1 reads MNHEY; CDR2 reads SVGAGI. CDR3 in DNA: TGTGCCAGCAGACCCGGGACTACTTCTGAGCAGTTCTTC. Protein product: CASRPGTTSEQFF.

The chain carries TRBV5-1 and TRBJ1-1; D unclear. This CDR3 is 13 amino acids long. Deletions cut 4 bases from V and 4 bases from J, with 11 bases between. CDR1 SGHRS and CDR2 YFSETQ come from the germline V gene. The CDR3 sequence is CASSIDGLTEAFF. CDR3 coding DNA: TGCGCCAGCAGCATCGATGGTCTCACTGAAGCTTTCTTT. The full variable domain, rest sourced from reference TRBV5-1 and TRBJ1-1, is KAGVTQTPRYLIKTRGQQVTLSCSPISGHRSVSWYQQTPGQGLQFLFEYFSETQRNKGNFPGRFSGRQFSNSRSEMNVSTLELGDSALYLCASSIDGLTEAFFGQGTRLTVV.

The chain uses TRBV5-1 and TRBJ2-5; D might be TRBD1 (5 bases). Germline CDR1 reads SGHRS; CDR2 reads YFSETQ. V dropped 5 bases and J dropped 4 bases, with 12 bases sitting between them. The CDR3 runs to 13 residues. The CDR3 reads CASRGQGLETQYF. CDR3 bases: TGCGCCAGCAGGGGTCAGGGTTTAGAGACCCAGTACTTC.

The chain has TRBV19 and TRBJ2-7; 7 bases map to TRBD2. This CDR3 comprises 14 residues. CDR1 LNHDA and CDR2 SQIVND come from the germline V gene (reference sequence). J was trimmed by 6 bases and V by 5 bases; bases with no gene match: 10. CDR3 sequence: CASSSQGGVGEQYF. CDR3 nucleotide sequence: TGTGCCAGTAGTTCGCAGGGAGGGGTTGGCGAGCAGTACTTC.

J is TRBJ2-7 and V is TRBV6-5; 11 nucleotides match TRBD2. The germline CDR1 and CDR2 sequences are MNHEY and SVGAGI. V lost 6 bases and J lost 5; bases outside the gene matches: 9. The CDR3 covers 15 residues. CDR3 nucleotides: TGTGCCAGCAGCCAACTAGCGGGAGTTCTCCACGAGCAGTACTTC. It yields the protein CASSQLAGVLHEQYF.

The CDR3 reads CASAGSSYTDTQYF. In DNA, the CDR3 is TGTGCCAGCGCTGGGAGTTCATACACAGATACGCAGTATTTT. The chain couples TRBV14 to TRBJ2-3; the D gene is possibly TRBD2 (5 bases). The CDR3 is 14 residues long. The germline V gene has CDR1 SGHDN and CDR2 FVKESK. With 8 bases removed from V and 2 bases from J, the gap between germline ends came to 14 bases.